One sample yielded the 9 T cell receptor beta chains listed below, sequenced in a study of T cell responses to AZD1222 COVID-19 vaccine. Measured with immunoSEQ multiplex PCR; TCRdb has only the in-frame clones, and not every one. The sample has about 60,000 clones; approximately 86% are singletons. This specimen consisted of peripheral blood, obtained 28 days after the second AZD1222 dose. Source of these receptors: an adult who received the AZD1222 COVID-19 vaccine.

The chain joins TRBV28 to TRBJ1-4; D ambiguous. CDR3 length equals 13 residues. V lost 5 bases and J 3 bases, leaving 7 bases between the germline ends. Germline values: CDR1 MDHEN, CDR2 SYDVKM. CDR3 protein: CASSPNANEKLFF. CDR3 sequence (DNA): TGTGCCAGCAGTCCCAACGCTAATGAAAAACTGTTTTTT. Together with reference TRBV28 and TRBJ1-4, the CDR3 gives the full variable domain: DVKVTQSSRYLVKRTGEKVFLECVQDMDHENMFWYRQDPGLGLRLIYFSYDVKMKEKGDIPEGYSVSREKKERFSLILESASTNQTSMYLCASSPNANEKLFFGSGTQLSVL.

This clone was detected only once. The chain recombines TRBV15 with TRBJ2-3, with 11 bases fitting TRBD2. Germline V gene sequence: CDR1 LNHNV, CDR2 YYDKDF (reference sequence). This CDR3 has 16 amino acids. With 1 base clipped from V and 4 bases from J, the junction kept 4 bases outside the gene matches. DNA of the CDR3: TGTGCCACCAGCAGAGTACTAGCGGGAGTAGCAGATACGCAGTATTTT. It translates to CATSRVLAGVADTQYF.

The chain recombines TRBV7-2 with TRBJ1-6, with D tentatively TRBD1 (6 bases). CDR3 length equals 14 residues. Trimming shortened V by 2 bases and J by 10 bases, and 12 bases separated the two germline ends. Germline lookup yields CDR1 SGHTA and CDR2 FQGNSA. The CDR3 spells CASSLPGERSPLHF. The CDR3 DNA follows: TGTGCCAGCAGCTTACCAGGGGAGCGCTCACCCCTCCACTTT.

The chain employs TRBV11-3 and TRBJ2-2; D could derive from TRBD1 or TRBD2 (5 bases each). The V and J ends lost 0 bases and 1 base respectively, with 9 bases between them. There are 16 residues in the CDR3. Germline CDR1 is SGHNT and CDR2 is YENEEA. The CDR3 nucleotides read TGTGCCAGCAGCTTAGACCCGGGACGGAACACCGGGGAGCTGTTTTTT. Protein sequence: CASSLDPGRNTGELFF. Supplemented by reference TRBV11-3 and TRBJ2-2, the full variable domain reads EAGVVQSPRYKIIEKKQPVAFWCNPISGHNTLYWYLQNLGQGPELLIRYENEEAVDDSQLPKDRFSAERLKGVDSTLKIQPAELGDSAVYLCASSLDPGRNTGELFFGEGSRLTVL.

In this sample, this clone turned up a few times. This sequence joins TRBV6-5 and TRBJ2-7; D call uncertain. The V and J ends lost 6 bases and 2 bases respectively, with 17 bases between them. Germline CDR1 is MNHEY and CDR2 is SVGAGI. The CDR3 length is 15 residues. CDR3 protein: CASSLDPSPTYEQYF. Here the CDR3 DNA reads TGTGCCAGCAGCCTAGATCCCAGTCCTACCTACGAGCAGTACTTC.

The CDR3 loop reads CSVANTGGAPRETQYF. CDR3 DNA: TGCAGCGTAGCCAATACAGGGGGCGCCCCCCGAGAGACCCAGTACTTC. This sequence joins TRBV29-1 and TRBJ2-5; 9 bases map to TRBD1. CDR1 is SQVTM, CDR2 ANQGSEA, per germline. Unmatched junction bases numbered 15, after V lost 6 bases and J lost 4 bases. CDR3 length: 16 amino acids. The entire variable domain, with the rest obtained from reference TRBV29-1 and TRBJ2-5, is as follows: SAVISQKPSRDICQRGTSLTIQCQVDSQVTMMFWYRQQPGQSLTLIATANQGSEATYESGFVIDKFPISRPNLTFSTLTVSNMSPEDSSIYLCSVANTGGAPRETQYFGPGTRLLVL.

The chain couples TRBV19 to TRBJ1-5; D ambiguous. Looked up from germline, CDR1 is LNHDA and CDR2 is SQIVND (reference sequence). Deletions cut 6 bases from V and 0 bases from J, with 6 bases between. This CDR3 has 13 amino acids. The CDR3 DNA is TGTGCCAGTAGAAGCGTTAGCAATCAGCCCCAGCATTTT. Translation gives CASRSVSNQPQHF.

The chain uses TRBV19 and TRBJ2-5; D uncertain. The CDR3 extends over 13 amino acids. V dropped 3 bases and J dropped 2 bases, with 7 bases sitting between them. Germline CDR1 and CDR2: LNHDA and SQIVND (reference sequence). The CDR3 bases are TGTGCCAGTAGTATTCTATTACAAGAGACCCAGTACTTC. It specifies CASSILLQETQYF.

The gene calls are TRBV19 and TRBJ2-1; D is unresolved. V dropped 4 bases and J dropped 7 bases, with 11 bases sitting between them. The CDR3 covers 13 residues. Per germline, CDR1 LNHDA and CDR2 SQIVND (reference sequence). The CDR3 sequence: CASSTPLANEQFF. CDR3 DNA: TGTGCCAGTAGTACTCCTTTGGCGAATGAGCAGTTCTTC.